A selection of T cell receptor beta chains follows, all from one sample in a study of T cell responses to AZD1222 COVID-19 vaccine. Measured with immunoSEQ multiplex PCR; TCRdb has only the in-frame clones, and not every one. Of under 150,000 clones in the sample, about nine tenths were seen once. The sample here was peripheral blood, taken on day 0 of MenACWY control vaccination. Receptors were obtained from an adult in good health. CDR3s include the opening cysteine and the closing phenylalanine or tryptophan. D genes are given only for firm matches. Clone size is given for some rows only: seen once, a few or many times, or a class if the clone is expanded.

TRBV6-5	-	-	TRBJ1-5	TGTGCCAGCTCGATAGAGGCCGGTCAGCCCCAGCATTTT	CASSIEAGQPQHF
TRBV7-8	-	TRBD2	TRBJ2-5	TGTGCCAGCAGCTCACCGACTAGCGGGGGCCTCCAAGAGACCCAGTACTTC	CASSSPTSGGLQETQYF
TRBV27	-	-	TRBJ1-6	TGTGCCAGCAGTTTAGGGTCCTCTTCACCCCTCCACTTT	CASSLGSSSPLHF
TRBV5-1	-	TRBD1	TRBJ2-7	TGCGCCAGCAGCTCCGGGACAGCGCGCTACGAGCAGTACTTC	CASSSGTARYEQYF
TRBV5-4	-	TRBD1	TRBJ2-7	TGTGCCAGCAGCTTGGCCAGAGGGACAGGAGATGTCTACGAGCAGTACTTC	CASSLARGTGDVYEQYF
TRBV28	-	TRBD2	TRBJ2-3	TGTGCCAGCAGTTCCCTACCCCGGCGGGGGAACACAGATACGCAGTATTTT	CASSSLPRRGNTDTQYF
TRBV18	-	-	TRBJ1-5	TGTGCCAGCTCATCTAGCGGACTTAACCCCCAGCATTTT	CASSSSGLNPQHF
TRBV27	-	-	TRBJ2-3	TGTGCCAGCAGGTTGGGCAGAGGTTGGGGTTCAGATACGCAGTATTTT	CASRLGRGWGSDTQYF
TRBV4-1	-	TRBD1	TRBJ2-7	TGCGCCAGCAGCCAAAAGACAGGGGCCTACGAGCAGTACTTC	CASSQKTGAYEQYF
TRBV7-9	-	-	TRBJ2-1	TGTGCCAGCAGCTTACGGACTGGGGGCGGGAGTGATGAGCAGTTCTTC	CASSLRTGGGSDEQFF
TRBV20-1	-	-	TRBJ2-5	TGCAGTGCTAGTAGCGGGACAGGTGCGCAAGAGACCCAGTACTTC	CSASSGTGAQETQYF
TRBV28	-	TRBD1	TRBJ1-5	TGTGCCAGCAGTCCATTACGGACAGGGGTCCTTACGGCTTATAGCAATCAGCCCCAGCATTTT	CASSPLRTGVLTAYSNQPQHF
TRBV30	-	-	TRBJ1-2	TGTGCCTGGAGGAAGAGCGGGAAGGGCTATGGCTACACCTTC	CAWRKSGKGYGYTF
TRBV5-6	few	-	TRBJ1-5	TGTGCCAGCAGCTTGGCAGGGCGTGGTCAGCCCCAGCATTTT	CASSLAGRGQPQHF
TRBV18	-	TRBD1	TRBJ2-1	TGTGCCAGCTCACCCAAGACCGGGGACAGACAATACAATGAGCAGTTCTTC	CASSPKTGDRQYNEQFF
TRBV6-5	once	-	TRBJ1-6	TGTGCCAGCAGTTACTCGAAAAGGGGAAGATCACCCCTCCACTTT	CASSYSKRGRSPLHF
TRBV9	-	-	TRBJ1-3	TGTGCCAGCAGCGTAGGAATAGGCTTTACTGGAAACACCATATATTTT	CASSVGIGFTGNTIYF
TRBV6-5	-	-	TRBJ1-1	TGTGCCAGCAGTTACTCAGGGCGACAGAACACTGAAGCTTTCTTT	CASSYSGRQNTEAFF
TRBV10-3	-	-	TRBJ1-2	TGTGCCATCAGTGGAGAGACAGAGCGGCCGAATGGCTACACCTTC	CAISGETERPNGYTF
TRBV5-1	-	TRBD1	TRBJ1-2	TGCGCCAGCTCAACGGGTGGGACAGCCGCGAACTATGGCTACACCTTC	CASSTGGTAANYGYTF
TRBV10-1	once	-	TRBJ1-1	TGCGCCAGCAGTGAGAGGGCGACCACTGAAGCTTTCTTT	CASSERATTEAFF
TRBV7-9	-	TRBD1	TRBJ1-2	TGTGCCAGCAGCTCCGGGACGACAGGGGTTGTGAGTGGCTACACCTTC	CASSSGTTGVVSGYTF
TRBV5-5	-	TRBD1	TRBJ2-7	TGTGCCAGCAGCTGGGACAGAACAAGCTACGAGCAGTACTTC	CASSWDRTSYEQYF
TRBV5-4	-	TRBD2	TRBJ2-5	TGTGCCAGCAGCCCAACGGGACTAGGGGTAGAGACCCAGTACTTC	CASSPTGLGVETQYF
TRBV15	-	-	TRBJ1-5	TGTGCCACCAGCAGAGTACAGGGCGCGGTCGGGAGCAATCAGCCCCAGCATTTT	CATSRVQGAVGSNQPQHF
TRBV19	-	-	TRBJ1-4	TGTGCCAGCAGATATAGGGGGGGAGGTGAAAAACTGTTTTTT	CASRYRGGGEKLFF
TRBV10-1	-	TRBD2	TRBJ2-1	TGCGCCAGCAGTGAAGAAACTAGCGGGAGGAAAGGTGAGCAGTTCTTC	CASSEETSGRKGEQFF
TRBV5-1	-	-	TRBJ2-3	TGCGCCAGCAGCGGGAGGGACAGAGGAGGGACAGATACGCAGTATTTT	CASSGRDRGGTDTQYF
TRBV5-6	-	-	TRBJ1-3	TGTGCCAGCAGCCTCTCTGGAAACACCATATATTTT	CASSLSGNTIYF
TRBV28	-	TRBD1	TRBJ1-2	TGTGCCAGCAGCCCGGGACAGGAGTCCGGCTACACCTTC	CASSPGQESGYTF
TRBV29-1	-	-	TRBJ1-2	TGCAGCGTTGAAAGGGCAGGGATGGAAGATCTCTATGGCTACACCTTC	CSVERAGMEDLYGYTF
TRBV7-3	once	-	TRBJ2-6	TGTGCCAGCAGCCGACAGCACTCTGGGGCCAACGTCCTGACTTTC	CASSRQHSGANVLTF
TRBV6-5	-	TRBD1	TRBJ1-2	TGTGCCAGCAGAGATCACAGGGGTCCCGCCTATGGCTACACCTTC	CASRDHRGPAYGYTF
TRBV14	-	TRBD2	TRBJ2-3	TGTGCCAGCAGCCAAGTCGCGGGAGTCGGGGCAGATACGCAGTATTTT	CASSQVAGVGADTQYF
TRBV18	-	-	TRBJ1-3	TGTGCCAGCTCACCAGGGACGGCTGGAAACACCATATATTTT	CASSPGTAGNTIYF